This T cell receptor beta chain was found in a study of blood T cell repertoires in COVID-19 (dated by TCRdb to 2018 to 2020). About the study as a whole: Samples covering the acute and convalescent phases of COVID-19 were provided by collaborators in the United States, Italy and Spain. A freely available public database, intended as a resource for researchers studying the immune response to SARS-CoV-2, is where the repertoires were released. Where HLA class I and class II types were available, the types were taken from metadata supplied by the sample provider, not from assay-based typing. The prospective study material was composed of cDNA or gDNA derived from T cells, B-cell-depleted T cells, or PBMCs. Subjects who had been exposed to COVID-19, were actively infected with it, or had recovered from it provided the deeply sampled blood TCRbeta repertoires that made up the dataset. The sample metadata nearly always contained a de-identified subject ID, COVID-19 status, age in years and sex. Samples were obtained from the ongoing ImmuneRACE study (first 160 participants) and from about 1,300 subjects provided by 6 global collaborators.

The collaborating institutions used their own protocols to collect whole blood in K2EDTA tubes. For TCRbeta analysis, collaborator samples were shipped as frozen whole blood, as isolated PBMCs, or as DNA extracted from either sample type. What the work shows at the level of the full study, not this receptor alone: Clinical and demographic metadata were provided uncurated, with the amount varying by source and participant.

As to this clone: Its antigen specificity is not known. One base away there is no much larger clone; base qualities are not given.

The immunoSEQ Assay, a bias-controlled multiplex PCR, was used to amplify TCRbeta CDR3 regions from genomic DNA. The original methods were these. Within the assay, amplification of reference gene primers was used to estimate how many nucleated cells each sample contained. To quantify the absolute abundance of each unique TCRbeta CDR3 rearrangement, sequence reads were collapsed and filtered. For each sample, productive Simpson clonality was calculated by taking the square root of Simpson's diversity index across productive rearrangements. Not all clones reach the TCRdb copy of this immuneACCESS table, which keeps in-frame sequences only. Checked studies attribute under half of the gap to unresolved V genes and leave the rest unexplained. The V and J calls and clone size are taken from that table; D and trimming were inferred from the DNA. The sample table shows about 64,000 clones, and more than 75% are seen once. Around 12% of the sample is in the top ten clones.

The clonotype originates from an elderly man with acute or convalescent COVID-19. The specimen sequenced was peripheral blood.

CDR3 loop: CASSYPGQLYEQYF. The bases read TGTGCCAGCAGCTACCCAGGACAACTATACGAGCAGTACTTC. The rearranged chain carries TRBV11-2 and TRBJ2-7; a tentative D call is TRBD1 (5 bases match). The CDR3 runs 14 amino acids, cysteine and phenylalanine included. Only the CDR3 region is kept as DNA, spanning 42 bases read in frame from base 1. Taken from the germline V gene, the CDR1 and CDR2 loops are SGHAT and FQNNGV. Between the V and J ends, shortened by 4 bases and 4 bases respectively, the junction contains 14 bases. Outside the CDR3, residues come from the reference TRBV11-2 and TRBJ2-7 proteins, so the full variable domain is: EAGVAQSPRYKIIEKRQSVAFWCNPISGHATLYWYQQILGQGPKLLIQFQNNGVVDDSQLPKDRFSAERLKGVDSTLKIQPAKLEDSAVYLCASSYPGQLYEQYFGPGTRLTVT.